This TCR beta chain was obtained from a study of identical twins. This clonotype was observed a handful of times. V was pared by 5 bases and J by 5 bases, with 6 bases of the junction left unmatched. The germline V gene has CDR1 SEHNR and CDR2 FQNEAQ (reference sequence). The CDR3 has 14 amino acids. TCRdb fed the 5' RACE reads into MiXCR, producing one record per CDR3 protein. The sample lists around 1.7 million distinct CDR3 sequences, under 35% occurring once. The source material was cord blood. The J gene is TRBJ1-1, the V gene TRBV7-9, with 9 bases lining up with TRBD1. The TCR originated in a newborn girl in good health. The CDR3 reads CASSVQGARTEAFF. The CDR3, as DNA: TGTGCCAGCAGCGTACAGGGGGCGCGTACTGAAGCTTTCTTT.